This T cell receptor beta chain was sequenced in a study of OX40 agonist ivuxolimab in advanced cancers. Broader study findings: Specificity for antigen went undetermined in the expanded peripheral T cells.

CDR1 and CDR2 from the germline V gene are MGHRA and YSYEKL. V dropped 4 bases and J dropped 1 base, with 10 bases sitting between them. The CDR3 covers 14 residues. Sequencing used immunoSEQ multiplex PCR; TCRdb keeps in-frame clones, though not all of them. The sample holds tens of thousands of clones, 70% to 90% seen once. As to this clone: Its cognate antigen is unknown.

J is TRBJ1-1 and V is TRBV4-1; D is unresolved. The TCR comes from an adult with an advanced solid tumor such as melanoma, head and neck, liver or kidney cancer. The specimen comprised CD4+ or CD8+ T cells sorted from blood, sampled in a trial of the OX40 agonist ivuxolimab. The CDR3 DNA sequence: TGCGCCAGCAGCCCCCGGACGGGGAACACTGAAGCTTTCTTT. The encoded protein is CASSPRTGNTEAFF.